This TCR beta chain was observed in a study of blood T cell repertoires in COVID-19. For the study at large: Some COVID-19 samples were acute and others convalescent; all came from the United States, Italy and Spain.

Patients at the Seattle site were enrolled during active infection and followed longitudinally. Generated by immunoSEQ multiplex PCR, the TCRdb table keeps only in-frame clones and is missing some. The top ten hold under 7% of the sample, which has approximately 300,000 clones, about nine tenths seen once. Per the germline V gene, CDR1 is ENHRY and CDR2 is SYGVKD. There are 14 residues in the CDR3. Germline trimming cut 2 bases from V and 3 bases from J; bases unmatched to any gene: 3. This clone was detected only once. Material for sequencing was peripheral blood. This receptor was taken from a woman in her twenties or thirties with COVID-19, enrolled during active disease. V and J are TRBV10-3 and TRBJ1-1, with 7 bases that match TRBD1. The CDR3 spells CAISEKGAYTEAFF. The CDR3 nucleotides are TGTGCCATCAGTGAGAAGGGGGCTTACACTGAAGCTTTCTTT.